One and the same sample provided the 27 T cell receptor beta chains below, sequenced in a study of T cell responses to AZD1222 COVID-19 vaccine. Produced via immunoSEQ multiplex PCR; TCRdb's table is partial and in-frame only. The sample holds around 71,000 clones, around four fifths seen once. The sequencing used peripheral blood, collected on day 0 of AZD1222 vaccination. The origin of the receptors is an adult in good health.

V gene TRBV28 combines with J gene TRBJ1-2; D unresolved. Trimming pared 5 bases from V and 4 bases from J, leaving 8 bases between. Germline-derived CDR1 and CDR2 are MDHEN and SYDVKM. The CDR3 totals 12 residues. DNA for the CDR3: TGTGCCAGCAGTGCCGGGCCCTATGGCTACACCTTC. Its protein product is CASSAGPYGYTF.

The chain recombines TRBV7-9 with TRBJ1-5; D call uncertain. Germline CDR1 reads SEHNR; CDR2 reads FQNEAQ (reference sequence). The V end lost 5 bases, the J end lost 0 bases, and 8 bases lay between the germline ends. The length of the CDR3 is 14 residues. The CDR3 nucleotides are TGTGCCAGCAGCCCCGAATATAGCAATCAGCCCCAGCATTTT. Amino acid sequence: CASSPEYSNQPQHF.

The V and J genes are TRBV5-6 and TRBJ2-5; 9 nucleotides align to TRBD2. Germline lookup yields CDR1 SGHDT and CDR2 YYEEEE. The CDR3 length is 15 residues. The junction had 5 bases not matched to a gene; V was cut back by 1 base and J by 4 bases. CDR3 bases: TGTGCCAGCAGCTTGCGTAGCGGGAGTGCAGAGACCCAGTACTTC. This sequence encodes CASSLRSGSAETQYF.

The rearrangement joins TRBV5-1 to TRBJ1-6, with TRBD1 identical over 7 bases. This CDR3 has 14 residues. The junction had 5 bases not matched to a gene; V was cut back by 4 bases and J by 7 bases. Germline-derived CDR1 and CDR2 are SGHRS and YFSETQ. The CDR3 here is CASSPGQKNSPLHF. DNA of the CDR3: TGCGCCAGCAGCCCGGGACAGAAAAATTCACCCCTCCACTTT.

The V call is TRBV7-2, the J call TRBJ2-5; no definite D call. V lost 5 bases, J lost 4 bases, and 14 bases lay in between. The CDR3 sequence is 14 residues long. CDR1 and CDR2 from the germline V gene are SGHTA and FQGNSA. The CDR3 DNA reads TGTGCCAGCAGCAAGGGCCGAACCCGAGAGACCCAGTACTTC. Its translation: CASSKGRTRETQYF.

The CDR3 coding sequence is TGTGCCAGCAGCCCCCTAGGGCCGAAAGAGACCCAGTACTTC. Its translation: CASSPLGPKETQYF. The chain combines TRBV5-8 with TRBJ2-5; D unclear. Looked up from germline, CDR1 is SGHTS and CDR2 is YDEGEE. This CDR3 contains 14 residues. V lost 4 bases and J lost 3, with 13 bases in between.

This rearrangement joins TRBV3-1 (or the pseudogene TRBV3-2) to TRBJ2-1, with 8 bases that match TRBD2. There are 16 residues in the CDR3. Per the germline V gene, CDR1 is LGHDT and CDR2 is YNNKEL (reference sequence). V trimming: 1 base; J trimming: 9 bases; junction bases outside the gene matches: 11. The CDR3 DNA follows: TGTGCCAGCAGCCAAGGCCAGACTAGCGTTTTCGTTGAGCAGTTCTTC. It yields the protein CASSQGQTSVFVEQFF.

The V call is TRBV12-3 or TRBV12-4, the J call TRBJ1-1; TRBD1 might be the D (6 bases). The V end was cut by 8 bases, the J end by 8 bases, with 12 bases between. The CDR3 is 11 residues long. CDR3: CASGIRGEAFF. Written as DNA, the CDR3 is TGTGCCAGCGGTATCAGGGGCGAAGCTTTCTTT.

The chain combines TRBV5-4 with TRBJ2-7, with TRBD2 matching 7 bases. Germline V gene lookup returns CDR1 SGHNT and CDR2 YYREEE (reference sequence). After removal of 0 bases from V and 6 bases from J, the junction contained 12 bases not matched to a gene. This CDR3 is 16 amino acids long. This CDR3 is CASSLGGGAGDSEQYF. CDR3 coding DNA: TGTGCCAGCAGCTTGGGGGGCGGGGCGGGAGATTCCGAGCAGTACTTC. The whole variable domain, filled in from reference TRBV5-4 and TRBJ2-7, reads ETGVTQSPTHLIKTRGQQVTLRCSSQSGHNTVSWYQQALGQGPQFIFQYYREEENGRGNFPPRFSGLQFPNYSSELNVNALELDDSALYLCASSLGGGAGDSEQYFGPGTRLTVT.

The rearrangement joins TRBV2 to TRBJ2-6, with 8 bases that match TRBD1. V was clipped by 11 bases and J by 2 bases; unmatched bases: 11. The CDR3 extends over 16 amino acids. Germline loops: CDR1 SNHLY, CDR2 FYNNEI. CDR3 bases: TGTGCCTCGATCTGGGCAGGGGGCGCTGGGGCCAACGTCCTGACTTTC. Amino acids: CASIWAGGAGANVLTF.

The gene calls are TRBV5-4 and TRBJ2-5, with a weak D call TRBD2 (7 bases). Trimming pared 4 bases from V and 1 base from J, leaving 17 bases between. Germline lookup yields CDR1 SGHNT and CDR2 YYREEE (reference sequence). The CDR3 length is 16 residues. Here the CDR3 reads CASSPRGGGRQETQYF. CDR3 sequence (DNA): TGTGCCAGCAGCCCGAGGGGGGGAGGCCGCCAAGAGACCCAGTACTTC.

The chain couples TRBV6-5 to TRBJ2-7; no definite D call. Germline V gives CDR1 MNHEY, CDR2 SVGAGI. The germline V and J ends were trimmed by 0 bases and 9 bases, with 18 bases remaining between them. The CDR3 totals 15 residues. CDR3 amino acids: CASSYSGLPPSGQYF. The CDR3 DNA is TGTGCCAGCAGTTACTCCGGGTTGCCCCCATCGGGGCAGTACTTC.

The J gene is TRBJ2-3, the V gene TRBV7-3, with 7 bases lining up with TRBD2. Germline V gene sequence: CDR1 SGHTA, CDR2 FQGTGA. CDR3 length: 14 residues. J was trimmed by 4 bases and V by 4 bases; bases with no gene match: 5. The DNA of the CDR3 is TGTGCCAGCAGCTCATGGACTAGGGCAGATACGCAGTATTTT. As protein: CASSSWTRADTQYF.

This chain connects TRBV27 to TRBJ1-5; TRBD1 matches 10 bases. Germline V gives CDR1 MNHEY, CDR2 SMNVEV (reference sequence). V shed 9 bases, J shed 9 bases, and the junction held 11 bases outside the gene matches. This CDR3 contains 14 residues. The CDR3 protein is CASIEDRGLGPQHF. The CDR3 DNA is TGTGCCAGTATCGAAGACAGGGGGCTAGGGCCCCAGCATTTT.

This clone was seen only a few times. The CDR3 DNA follows: TGTGCCTGGAGTCTTTGGGGGGGATCCACTGAAGCTTTCTTT. This encodes CAWSLWGGSTEAFF. The chain recombines TRBV30 with TRBJ1-1; D perhaps matches TRBD1 (5 bases). The V gene lost 2 bases and the J gene lost 4 bases, with 14 bases spanning the gap. CDR1 is GTSNPN and CDR2 is SVGIG in the germline V gene (reference sequence). The CDR3 is 14 residues long.

The J gene is TRBJ1-1, the V gene TRBV5-1, with TRBD1 as a possible D gene (6 bases). V was trimmed by 4 bases and J by 10 bases, leaving 20 bases between them. The CDR3 loop spans 14 amino acids. CDR1 and CDR2 (germline): SGHRS, YFSETQ. This CDR3 reads CASSAATGTRGAFF. CDR3 in DNA: TGCGCCAGCAGCGCGGCGACAGGTACGCGGGGAGCTTTCTTT. The full variable domain, completed using reference TRBV5-1 and TRBJ1-1, is KAGVTQTPRYLIKTRGQQVTLSCSPISGHRSVSWYQQTPGQGLQFLFEYFSETQRNKGNFPGRFSGRQFSNSRSEMNVSTLELGDSALYLCASSAATGTRGAFFGQGTRLTVV.

This chain uses TRBV5-1 with TRBJ2-1, with D perhaps TRBD1 or TRBD2 (6 bases each). The CDR3 sequence is 16 residues long. Germline lookup yields CDR1 SGHRS and CDR2 YFSETQ. V lost 3 bases, J lost 6 bases, and 19 bases lay in between. This chain's CDR3 is CASSWGAGTQGNEQFF. As DNA, the CDR3 is TGCGCCAGCAGCTGGGGGGCCGGGACCCAGGGCAATGAGCAGTTCTTC.

The chain combines TRBV6-8 with TRBJ2-7, with TRBD2 as a possible D gene (7 bases). V was trimmed by 2 bases and J by 5 bases, leaving 10 bases between them. CDR3 size: 13 residues. Germline values: CDR1 MNHGY, CDR2 SAAAGT. CDR3: CASSYAGAHEQYF. For the CDR3, the DNA is TGTGCCAGCAGTTACGCGGGGGCCCACGAGCAGTACTTC.

As concerns this clone: The sample contains more than one DNA sequence encoding this CDR3. The V and J genes are TRBV5-1 and TRBJ1-6; 8 bases are a match to TRBD1. The CDR3 has 14 residues. J gave up 7 bases and V 2 bases, and 2 bases lay outside the gene matches. The V gene's germline CDR1 is SGHRS and CDR2 YFSETQ. CDR3 sequence reads: CASSLQGENSPLHF. CDR3 nucleotide sequence: TGCGCCAGCAGCTTACAGGGGGAGAATTCACCCCTCCACTTT.

J is TRBJ1-5 and V is TRBV9, with D possibly matching TRBD1 (5 bases). Per germline, CDR1 SGDLS and CDR2 YYNGEE. Trimming pared 3 bases from V and 6 bases from J, leaving 10 bases between. This CDR3 spans 13 amino acids. CDR3 coding DNA: TGTGCCAGCAGCGAGGGGCAAGGTCAGCCCCAGCATTTT. It specifies CASSEGQGQPQHF.

The V and J genes are TRBV5-6 and TRBJ2-1, with 8 bases matching TRBD1. This CDR3 has 15 amino acids. Trimming at V came to 2 bases and at J to 5 bases, leaving 6 bases not matched to a gene. Looked up from germline, CDR1 is SGHDT and CDR2 is YYEEEE. CDR3 in amino acids: CASSLSDRVHNEQFF. CDR3 DNA: TGTGCCAGCAGCTTATCGGACAGGGTCCACAATGAGCAGTTCTTC.

The CDR3: CASSRGSGNTIYF. In nucleotides, the CDR3 is TGTGCCAGCAGCAGGGGCTCTGGAAACACCATATATTTT. The genes are TRBV7-2 and TRBJ1-3; possibly TRBD1 for D (5 bases). The CDR3 covers 13 residues. Germline V gene data show CDR1 as SGHTA and CDR2 as FQGNSA. The V end was cut by 5 bases, the J end by 0 bases, with 5 bases between. Full variable domain (rest looked up from reference TRBV7-2 and TRBJ1-3): GAGVSQSPSNKVTEKGKDVELRCDPISGHTALYWYRQSLGQGLEFLIYFQGNSAPDKSGLPSDRFSAERTGGSVSTLTIQRTQQEDSAVYLCASSRGSGNTIYFGEGSWLTVV.

The V and J genes are TRBV7-2 and TRBJ1-1, with unresolved D. Germline CDR1 reads SGHTA; CDR2 reads FQGNSA. V lost 5 bases to trimming and J lost 2 bases, with 12 bases between them. The CDR3 length is 14 residues. CDR3 protein: CASSLAGFNTEAFF. The CDR3, as DNA: TGTGCCAGCAGCCTTGCGGGATTCAACACTGAAGCTTTCTTT.

This rearrangement joins TRBV19 to TRBJ2-7, with a weak D call TRBD2 (5 bases). The J call is doubtful: the DNA matches TRBJ2-5 better. Germline loops: CDR1 LNHDA, CDR2 SQIVND (reference sequence). The CDR3 is 15 residues long. As DNA, the CDR3 is TGTGCCAGTAGTCTCCAGGACTCATCCCGGGAGACCCAGTACTTC. It is translated as CASSLQDSSRETQYF.

Concerning this clone: One end of the junction fails to match germline, which may point to a read error. The V call is TRBV5-1, the J call TRBJ2-2; TRBD2 matches 8 bases. Germline V gene lookup returns CDR1 SGHRS and CDR2 YFSETQ. The CDR3 spans 13 residues. The CDR3 region has the DNA TGCGCCAGCAGCTTCTCAGTCGGGGGGGAGCTATTTTTT. Translation gives CASSFSVGGELFF.

The V gene is TRBV24-1, the J gene TRBJ2-2, with 7 bases matching TRBD2. With V trimmed by 4 bases and J by 3 bases, 10 bases remained unmatched. The V gene's germline CDR1 is KGHDR and CDR2 SFDVKD. This CDR3 has 17 residues. This CDR3 reads CATSESDWGGYTGELFF. CDR3 in DNA: TGTGCCACCAGTGAATCGGACTGGGGAGGGTACACCGGGGAGCTGTTTTTT.

The chain joins TRBV7-9 to TRBJ1-5, with D perhaps matching TRBD1 (6 bases). Germline V gene data show CDR1 as SEHNR and CDR2 as FQNEAQ (reference sequence). V was clipped by 8 bases and J by 2 bases, with 13 bases between them. The CDR3 is 14 residues long. The CDR3 DNA sequence: TGTGCCAGCGGCGGGACAAATGGCAATCAGCCCCAGCATTTT. This translates into CASGGTNGNQPQHF.